This paragraph reports one T cell receptor beta chain. Here immunoSEQ multiplex PCR was the method, and the copy in TCRdb shows in-frame clones only, minus some. The sample records just over 20,000 clones, 97% being singletons. This specimen belongs to a study of cytomegalovirus exposure and HLA in healthy donors. CDR3 length equals 14 residues. V shed 0 bases and J shed 4 bases, with 9 bases lying between them. Germline CDR1 MNHEY, CDR2 SVGAGI. Material for sequencing was PBMCs. The chain combines TRBV6-5 with TRBJ1-1; possible D gene TRBD1, 5 bases. This receptor was identified in a young man in good health and CMV-seropositive. CDR3 coding DNA: TGTGCCAGCAGTTACTCAGGGGAGGGCACTGAAGCTTTCTTT. It codes for CASSYSGEGTEAFF.